This TCR beta chain stems from a study of technical replicates of blood from a few donors. The CDR3 consists of 16 residues. Germline values: CDR1 KGHSH, CDR2 LQKENI. Trimming took 3 bases from V and 2 from J; bases not matched to a gene: 4. Some clones are missing from TCRdb's copy, which holds only in-frame ones; the method was immunoSEQ multiplex PCR. The data contain 55,000 to 60,000 clones, roughly 93% of them singletons. The chain carries TRBV18 and TRBJ2-6; 7 bases agree with TRBD1. Input material: PBMCs. The receptor's source is a human donor in good health. Some clones in this sample may be carry-over from other donors' samples. The CDR3 reads CASSPLQGTGANVLTF. As DNA, the CDR3 is TGTGCCAGCTCACCCCTACAGGGGACTGGGGCCAACGTCCTGACTTTC.